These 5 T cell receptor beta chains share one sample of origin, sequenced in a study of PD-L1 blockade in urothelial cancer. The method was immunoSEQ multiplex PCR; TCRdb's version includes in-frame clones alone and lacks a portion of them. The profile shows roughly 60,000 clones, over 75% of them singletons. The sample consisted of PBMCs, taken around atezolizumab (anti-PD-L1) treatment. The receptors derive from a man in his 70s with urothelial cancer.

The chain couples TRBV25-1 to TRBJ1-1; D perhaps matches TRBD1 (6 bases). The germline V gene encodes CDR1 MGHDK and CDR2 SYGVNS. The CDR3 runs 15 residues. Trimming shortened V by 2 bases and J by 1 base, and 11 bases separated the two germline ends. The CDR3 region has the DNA TGTGCCAGCAGTGAAAAGGGGGTCCCGAACACTGAAGCTTTCTTT. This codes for CASSEKGVPNTEAFF.

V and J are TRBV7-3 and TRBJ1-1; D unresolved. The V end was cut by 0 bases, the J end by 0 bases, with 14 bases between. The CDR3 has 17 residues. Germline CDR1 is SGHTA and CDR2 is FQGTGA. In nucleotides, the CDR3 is TGTGCCAGCAGCTTAACGGTAGTAGCATTGATGAACACTGAAGCTTTCTTT. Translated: CASSLTVVALMNTEAFF.

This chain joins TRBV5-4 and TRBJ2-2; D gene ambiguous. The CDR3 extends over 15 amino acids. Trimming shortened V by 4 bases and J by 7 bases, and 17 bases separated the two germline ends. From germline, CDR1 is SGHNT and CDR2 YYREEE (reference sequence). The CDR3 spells CASSPSGQTGGELFF. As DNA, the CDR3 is TGTGCCAGCAGCCCCTCAGGCCAGACCGGCGGGGAGCTGTTTTTT.

The DNA of the CDR3 is TGTGCCAGTAGTATAGGACAGGGTAATAGCAATCAGCCCCAGCATTTT. It yields the protein CASSIGQGNSNQPQHF. The chain employs TRBV19 and TRBJ1-5, with 7 positions matching TRBD1. The CDR3 has 16 amino acids. From germline, CDR1 is LNHDA and CDR2 SQIVND (reference sequence). V lost 1 base and J lost 0; bases outside the gene matches: 3. Full variable domain (remainder filled in from reference TRBV19 and TRBJ1-5): DGGITQSPKYLFRKEGQNVTLSCEQNLNHDAMYWYRQDPGQGLRLIYYSQIVNDFQKGDIAEGYSVSREKKESFPLTVTSAQKNPTAFYLCASSIGQGNSNQPQHFGDGTRLSIL.

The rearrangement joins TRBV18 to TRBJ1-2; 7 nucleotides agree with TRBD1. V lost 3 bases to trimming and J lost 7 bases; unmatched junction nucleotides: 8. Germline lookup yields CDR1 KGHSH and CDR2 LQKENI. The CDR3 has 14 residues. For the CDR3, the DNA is TGTGCCAGCTCACCCCCGGACAGGCTTACTGGCTACACCTTC. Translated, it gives CASSPPDRLTGYTF.